The TCR beta chain described here comes from a study of beta chain features in type 1 diabetes. Study results and caveats: Shorter TCRB CDR3s, moderately but significantly so, marked every one of the four CD4+ subsets in Type 1 diabetes patients. The question of HLA type influencing TCRB rearrangement was one that remained unresolved here. Over-representation of high TCR-expressing cells was a possible consequence of cDNA sequencing.

This CDR3 spans 16 amino acids. Germline assignment: CDR1 PRHDT and CDR2 FYEKMQ (reference sequence). Trimming cost V 5 bases and J 0 bases; bases outside gene matches: 7. This clone has more than one count but fewer than ten. Its antigen is as yet unknown. The authors reverse transcribed all of the isolated RNA, so sequencing captured expressed TCRB transcripts. Naive, central memory and regulatory T cell samples yielded around 3.6 million reads on average. Produced via immunoSEQ multiplex PCR; TCRdb's table is partial and in-frame only. The table records 600,000 to 750,000 clones, around 12% of them present only once. Based on CD45RO/CCR7/CD25/CD127/CD95/CD27, CD4+ regulatory, stem cell-like memory, naive and central memory cells were sorted.

The rearrangement uses TRBV13 and TRBJ1-3; 7 bases match TRBD1. This sequence originates from a man aged 25-45 years with type 1 diabetes. Sequencing used naive CD4+ T cells from blood. The CDR3 protein is CASSRQGTNSGNTIYF. CDR3 nucleotides: TGTGCCAGCAGCCGACAGGGAACTAACTCTGGAAACACCATATATTTT.